This T cell receptor beta chain was found in a study of T cell repertoires in cytomegalovirus infection. The overall study: An indication of both CMV infection and matching HLA type came from public TCR beta signatures.

V was clipped by 5 bases and J by 2 bases, with 19 bases between them. This CDR3 comprises 17 residues. Per germline, CDR1 SGHVS and CDR2 FNYEAQ. This clonotype was recorded at least ten times. Its antigen remains unknown. TCRdb re-called the reads with MiXCR, one entry per CDR3 protein. The sample contains approximately 1,000,000 distinct CDR3 sequences, more than 25% of which appear only once. General study points: Dominant in the ex vivo response were TCR beta clonotypes restricted by HLA-C and specific for CMV. Summed public TCR beta family frequency identified CMV carriers bearing the relevant HLA.

This sample comprised cultured CD8+ T cells from PBMCs, obtained from culture after CMV antigen stimulation. This sequence was found in a human donor in good health (CMV status not recorded). Some clones in this sample may be carry-over from other donors' samples. This chain uses TRBV7-6 with TRBJ2-1, with D perhaps given as TRBD1 or TRBD2 (6 bases each). The CDR3 DNA follows: TGTGCCAGCAGCCGAATCTCCGGGGGCGCACCCTACAATGAGCAGTTCTTC. It codes for CASSRISGGAPYNEQFF.